This T cell receptor beta chain was observed in a study of blood T cells in healthy people across ages. This clonotype showed up just a few times. Antigen: not known. The study, taken as a whole, reports: Roughly linearly, TCR beta diversity per million T cells fell as age increased.

A sample-barcoded 5' primer and a J-beta primer mix were used in a second PCR of roughly 7 to 12 cycles. Each TCR beta cDNA got a 12-nucleotide random molecular identifier. No fewer than 2.5 million CDR3-containing paired-end reads came from each sample. MiXCR was run by TCRdb on the 5' RACE reads, yielding one entry per CDR3 protein. The repertoire holds about 780,000 distinct CDR3 sequences, with 46% as singletons. The CDR3 has 12 amino acids. Germline V gene sequence: CDR1 SQVTM, CDR2 ANQGSEA. J lost 4 bases, V lost 7 bases, and 6 bases had no gene match. The chain links TRBV29-1 to TRBJ2-5; TRBD1 matches 7 bases. This TCR came from an elderly man in good health. Sequenced: blood. CDR3 region: CSGRGGPETQYF. CDR3 nucleotides: TGCAGCGGCCGAGGGGGCCCAGAGACCCAGTACTTC.